The entry that follows covers one T cell receptor beta chain sequence. In this sample, this clonotype turned up a few times. Which antigen it targets is not known. Base qualities are missing; no much larger clone stands one base away. As encoded in the germline V gene, CDR1 is SGHTA while CDR2 is FQGNSA. V and J are trimmed by 3 bases and 7 bases, and the gene matches miss 6 bases of the junction. From its cysteine to its phenylalanine, the CDR3 spans 15 amino acids. The read is trimmed to its CDR3 DNA, 45 bases read in frame from base 1. RNA was extracted with the RNeasy kit and roughly 0.45 to 1 ug was reverse transcribed using random hexamers. The immunoSEQ multiplex PCR assay, which covers 54 Vbeta and 13 Jbeta segments, was used to amplify TCR beta CDR3 regions. PCR amplification bias was corrected by using a synthetic template baseline for primer optimization and computational correction. The original methods were these. Reads were annotated to V, D and J genes according to IMGT and were analyzed with immunoSEQ Analyzer, with only productive sequences retained. Clonality was calculated as one minus the Shannon entropy normalized by log2 of the number of productive unique sequences. For each patient and control, public and private clones were evaluated within the 100 most prevalent clones. Clones were defined as Susac-specific if absent from the healthy and MS cohorts, from some 1,000 published viral clones and from other ImmuneACCESS disease sequences. TCRdb trimmed the raw reads at Q25, called clones with MiXCR and kept productive beta chains. Every distinct CDR3 protein forms one entry, paired with its most common genes and DNA. The V and J calls, along with clone size, are taken from TCRdb and not from the paper's own processing. For this sample there are more than 130,000 distinct CDR3 sequences; 94% appear just once. Over 0.25% of the sample rests with the top ten.

Peripheral blood CD8+ and CD4+ T cells from healthy donors, Susac syndrome patients and multiple sclerosis patients were profiled using high-throughput TCR beta sequencing. Healthy donors were age- and sex-matched controls. Bulk CD8+ and CD4+ T cells were purified magnetically by negative isolation, whereas CD8+ TEMRA cells were enriched by FACS. Blood was drawn into EDTA tubes, processed within 24 hours, and PBMCs were isolated by density gradient centrifugation. PBMCs intended for TCR sequencing were frozen in liquid nitrogen and were later thawed in a 37 degrees C water bath. The sorted or isolated CD4+, CD8+ and CD8+ TEMRA cells had a purity of 90% or higher. The sample belongs to a study of CD8 T cells in Susac syndrome (dated by TCRdb to between 2019 and 2020). Context from the whole study: Whether CD8+ T cell activation and differentiation in Susac syndrome was antigen driven was tested using repertoire sequencing. The study compared CD8+ T cell repertoire clonality among 12 healthy donors, approximately 14 Susac syndrome patients and 15 multiple sclerosis patients.

Broad study findings and their caveats: The TCR sequencing and HLA analysis was acknowledged to have included a relatively small number of individuals.

The sample taken for sequencing was CD8+ T cells from PBMCs. Recombination joined TRBV7-2 with TRBJ2-1, with 10 junctional bases fitting TRBD2. The TCR was taken from a human donor in good health. The nucleotide sequence is TGTGCCAGCAGCTTGCGGACTAGCGGAGGAAATGAGCAGTTCTTC. Translated, it reads CASSLRTSGGNEQFF. The variable domain in full, with residues beyond the CDR3 obtained from the reference TRBV7-2 and TRBJ2-1 genes, is GAGVSQSPSNKVTEKGKDVELRCDPISGHTALYWYRQSLGQGLEFLIYFQGNSAPDKSGLPSDRFSAERTGGSVSTLTIQRTQQEDSAVYLCASSLRTSGGNEQFFGPGTRLTVL.